This T cell receptor beta chain was recovered during a study of T cells expressing NK-cell markers. Germline CDR1 and CDR2: SEHNR and FQNEAQ (reference sequence). The CDR3 is made up of 17 amino acids. For each CDR3 protein, TCRdb gives one entry from its re-call of the 5' RACE reads, without DNA. The record lists around 380,000 distinct CDR3 sequences, of which the ten most abundant hold around 10%. The chain links TRBV7-9 to TRBJ2-7; checking the TCRdb D call of TRBD2 is not possible without DNA. Sequencing used blood T cells: a sorted CD56 or NKG2C T cell subset, CD4+ or CD8+ T cells, or bulk PBMC T cells (not recorded which). This clonotype was obtained from a woman in her forties or fifties in good health. The CDR3 sequence: CASSAYQGLAGVYEQYF.